This TCR beta chain comes out of a study of neurological immune-mediated disorders. General study findings and limits: Phylogenetic grouping assigned the repertoires of 18 of 34 multiple sclerosis patients to one related-CDR3 cluster, which constitutes a possible signature.

Each CDR3 protein is one row after TCRdb ran MiXCR on the 5' RACE reads. Among tens of thousands of distinct CDR3 sequences listed, 3% to 4% were seen once. This clonotype was picked up many times. Its antigen is as yet unknown. The sample comprised CD4+ T cells from blood. The origin of this receptor is a woman aged 40 to 55 with multiple sclerosis.

CDR3 loop: CASSQEKTSWPDTQYF. In DNA form, the CDR3 reads TGCGCCAGCAGCCAAGAAAAGACTAGCTGGCCAGATACGCAGTATTTT. V is TRBV4-1 and J is TRBJ2-3, with 7 bases that match TRBD2. The germline gives CDR1 MGHRA, CDR2 YSYEKL. The trim removed 0 bases at V and 4 bases at J, leaving 7 bases unmatched. This CDR3 spans 16 amino acids.